Each of the 18 T cell receptor beta chains below was sequenced from the same sample in a study of blood T cell repertoires in COVID-19. TCRdb's copy holds only in-frame clones and misses some; the assay was immunoSEQ multiplex PCR. The sample has fewer than 200,000 clones; about four fifths are singletons. The material sequenced was peripheral blood. Receptors originate from a man between 40 and 49 years old who had recovered from COVID-19.

The chain carries TRBV20-1 and TRBJ2-5; D gene uncertain. V was pared by 6 bases and J by 7 bases, with 12 bases between. CDR1 and CDR2 from the germline V gene are DFQATT and SNEGSKA (reference sequence). The CDR3 totals 11 residues. The chain's CDR3 is CSARVLATQYF. CDR3 DNA: TGCAGTGCCCGGGTCTTAGCGACCCAGTACTTC.

This clone was counted between two and nine times. The V and J genes are TRBV13 and TRBJ1-3; D perhaps matches TRBD1 (6 bases). Trimming took off 5 bases at V and 8 bases at J, with 25 bases between the two ends. CDR1 and CDR2 from the germline V gene are PRHDT and FYEKMQ (reference sequence). This CDR3 comprises 17 residues. In DNA, the CDR3 is TGTGCCAGCAGCACCCGCGACGGGACAAGTCCCGGCGACACCATATATTTT. This gives the protein CASSTRDGTSPGDTIYF.

In its sample, this clone was seen a few times. This chain links TRBV15 with TRBJ2-7; TRBD2 matches at 8 bases. Germline CDR1 is LNHNV and CDR2 is YYDKDF (reference sequence). J lost 3 bases, V lost 4 bases, and 5 bases had no gene match. This CDR3 contains 14 residues. The CDR3 DNA follows: TGTGCCACCAGCAAGCTAGCGGGTTACTACGAGCAGTACTTC. This gives the protein CATSKLAGYYEQYF. The entire variable domain, with the rest obtained from reference TRBV15 and TRBJ2-7, is as follows: DAMVIQNPRYQVTQFGKPVTLSCSQTLNHNVMYWYQQKSSQAPKLLFHYYDKDFNNEADTPDNFQSRRPNTSFCFLDIRSPGLGDTAMYLCATSKLAGYYEQYFGPGTRLTVT.

The gene calls are TRBV7-9 and TRBJ2-7, with 9 bases lining up with TRBD1. V shed 5 bases and J 7 bases; nucleotides not matched to a gene: 9. This CDR3 has 14 residues. CDR1 is SEHNR, CDR2 FQNEAQ, per germline (reference sequence). The CDR3 nucleotides read TGTGCCAGCAGCGACAGGGGGGAAGACTTTGAGCAGTACTTC. Protein product: CASSDRGEDFEQYF.

This clone was seen only a few times. The chain has TRBV2 and TRBJ2-7, with D possibly being TRBD1 (5 bases). V lost 4 bases, J lost 2 bases, and 12 bases lay in between. The CDR3 is 14 residues long. CDR1 and CDR2 from the germline V gene are SNHLY and FYNNEI. The CDR3 DNA sequence: TGTGCCAGCAGTGGGGTTCAGGGAACCTACGAGCAGTACTTC. Translation gives CASSGVQGTYEQYF. The full variable domain, its missing parts supplied by reference TRBV2 and TRBJ2-7, is EPEVTQTPSHQVTQMGQEVILRCVPISNHLYFYWYRQILGQKVEFLVSFYNNEISEKSEIFDDQFSVERPDGSNFTLKIRSTKLEDSAMYFCASSGVQGTYEQYFGPGTRLTVT.

The V and J genes are TRBV5-6 and TRBJ2-5, with TRBD2 identical over 12 bases. Trimming took 4 bases from V and 4 from J; bases not matched to a gene: 11. The CDR3 is 17 residues long. Germline loops: CDR1 SGHDT, CDR2 YYEEEE. The CDR3 is CASSQTSGSPTGETQYF. CDR3 DNA sequence: TGTGCCAGCAGCCAGACTAGCGGGAGCCCCACGGGAGAGACCCAGTACTTC.

This clone was seen just once. The chain is built from TRBV11-1 and TRBJ1-1; TRBD1 matches 9 bases. This CDR3 has 13 amino acids. With V trimmed by 4 bases and J by 6 bases, 3 bases remained unmatched. Germline V CDR1 and CDR2: SGHAT, FQDESV (reference sequence). The CDR3 reads CASSWTGAPEAFF. The CDR3 DNA is TGTGCCAGCAGCTGGACAGGGGCTCCTGAAGCTTTCTTT.

The chain has TRBV3-1 (or the pseudogene TRBV3-2) and TRBJ1-1; D ambiguous. Germline lookup yields CDR1 LGHDT and CDR2 YNNKEL (reference sequence). V was clipped by 5 bases and J by 6 bases, with 22 bases between them. The CDR3 extends over 16 amino acids. Here the CDR3 reads CASSANPRPEGAEAFF. In nucleotides, the CDR3 is TGTGCCAGCAGCGCGAATCCAAGACCCGAGGGCGCTGAAGCTTTCTTT.

The chain couples TRBV27 to TRBJ2-3; the D gene is possibly TRBD2 (5 bases). This CDR3 spans 15 amino acids. Germline loops: CDR1 MNHEY, CDR2 SMNVEV (reference sequence). The V end was cut by 5 bases, the J end by 0 bases, with 12 bases between. The CDR3 coding sequence is TGTGCCAGCAGTCTCAAGCGGAGCAGCACAGATACGCAGTATTTT. This sequence encodes CASSLKRSSTDTQYF.

V and J are TRBV7-2 and TRBJ2-3, with D hard to call. V was shortened by 1 base and J by 4 bases, with 6 bases between the two germline ends. Looked up from germline, CDR1 is SGHTA and CDR2 is FQGNSA. The CDR3 loop spans 13 amino acids. The CDR3 DNA reads as TGTGCCAGCAGCTTAGGCAGTGCAGATACGCAGTATTTT. Protein sequence: CASSLGSADTQYF.

The chain recombines TRBV12-5 with TRBJ2-1, with a weak D call TRBD1 (6 bases). Trimming removed 5 bases from V and 7 bases from J, with 15 bases in between. CDR1 and CDR2 (germline): LGHNT, FRNRAP. The length of the CDR3 is 14 residues. The CDR3 is CASGTGLSGNEQFF. DNA of the CDR3: TGTGCTAGTGGTACAGGGTTATCAGGGAATGAGCAGTTCTTC.

This clone was picked up one time. The chain links TRBV30 to TRBJ2-3; D not certain. The CDR3 has 16 residues. CDR1 is GTSNPN and CDR2 is SVGIG in the germline V gene (reference sequence). The germline V and J ends were trimmed by 2 bases and 5 bases, with 20 bases remaining between them. DNA of the CDR3: TGTGCCTGGAGTAGTTATGCGGCCAGAGGTGGAGATACGCAGTATTTT. Translating gives CAWSSYAARGGDTQYF.

CDR3: CASRGQGAYLEPQHF. The CDR3 DNA reads as TGTGCCAGCCGAGGACAGGGGGCTTACCTTGAGCCCCAGCATTTT. V usage is TRBV28 and J usage is TRBJ1-5; 11 bases map to TRBD1. The germline V gene has CDR1 MDHEN and CDR2 SYDVKM. V lost 8 bases and J lost 8; bases outside the gene matches: 11. The CDR3 is made up of 15 amino acids.

The CDR3 nucleotides are TGTGCCAGCAGTTACTCTGGGGGCGCGCAGGGAAACACCATATATTTT. It specifies CASSYSGGAQGNTIYF. The chain couples TRBV6-6 to TRBJ1-3; D possibly corresponds to TRBD1 (6 bases). Germline assignment: CDR1 MNHNY and CDR2 SVGAGI (reference sequence). With 0 bases removed from V and 4 bases from J, the gap between germline ends came to 13 bases. CDR3 length: 16 amino acids.

The chain recombines TRBV7-2 with TRBJ2-1; TRBD2 agrees at 8 bases. V gave up 3 bases and J gave up 5 bases; unmatched junction bases: 6. Germline assignment: CDR1 SGHTA and CDR2 FQGNSA. This CDR3 has 15 amino acids. The CDR3 DNA sequence: TGTGCCAGCAGCTTCGACCGGACTAGCAACAATGAGCAGTTCTTC. This codes for CASSFDRTSNNEQFF.

This rearrangement joins TRBV14 to TRBJ2-7; a weak D match, TRBD2 (7 bases). The CDR3 covers 14 residues. V lost 7 bases, J lost 2 bases, and 15 bases lay in between. Germline lookup yields CDR1 SGHDN and CDR2 FVKESK. CDR3 sequence (DNA): TGTGCCAGCAACAAACGGGGGGCCCCCTACGAGCAGTACTTC. It codes for CASNKRGAPYEQYF.

The V call is TRBV7-2, the J call TRBJ2-7; 13 bases agree with TRBD2. CDR1 is SGHTA and CDR2 is FQGNSA in the germline V gene. V lost 1 base and J lost 4; bases outside the gene matches: 4. CDR3 length: 16 residues. As DNA, the CDR3 is TGTGCCAGCAGCTTAGAGACTAGCGGGGGGTCTTACGAGCAGTACTTC. Amino acids: CASSLETSGGSYEQYF. The whole variable domain, remainder taken from reference TRBV7-2 and TRBJ2-7, is GAGVSQSPSNKVTEKGKDVELRCDPISGHTALYWYRQSLGQGLEFLIYFQGNSAPDKSGLPSDRFSAERTGGSVSTLTIQRTQQEDSAVYLCASSLETSGGSYEQYFGPGTRLTVT.

The genes are TRBV19 and TRBJ2-3, with 12 bases that match TRBD2. CDR3 length: 15 amino acids. Germline V CDR1 and CDR2: LNHDA, SQIVND (reference sequence). V shed 5 bases, J shed 4 bases, and the junction held 4 bases outside the gene matches. CDR3 in DNA: TGTGCCAGTAGTTGGGGACTAGCGGGCGCAGATACGCAGTATTTT. Its translation is CASSWGLAGADTQYF.